This TCR beta chain emerged from a study of T-cell reconstitution after alpha-beta-depleted transplantation in children. General study findings and limits: A year post-transplant, T-cell counts and diversity derived mostly from newly produced T cells. TCRbeta diversity was high at day 60 in some patients (a result of surviving recipient T cells and thymic progenitors).

Preparation of the TCRbeta library was carried out with unique molecular identifiers. One entry per CDR3 protein, called by TCRdb with MiXCR from the PCR reads. Of 220,000 or so distinct CDR3 sequences listed, 6.5% to 10% are singletons. CDR3 length: 17 residues. Germline trimming cut 0 bases from V and 2 bases from J; bases unmatched to any gene: 7. In germline, CDR1 is SGDLS, CDR2 YYNGEE. A note on this clonotype: The antigen remains undetermined.

The chain has TRBV9 and TRBJ2-2; 7 bases match TRBD1. The input for sequencing was PBMCs, mostly from graft donor cells, taken 180 days after TCRalphabeta/CD19-depleted stem cell transplant. The receptor was derived from a male patient aged 10 to 17 who had a stem cell transplant for acute lymphoblastic leukemia, so the T cells may come from the graft donor. The CDR3 sequence is CASSVGGQPSNTGELFF. As DNA, the CDR3 is TGTGCCAGCAGCGTAGGGGGACAGCCTAGTAACACCGGGGAGCTGTTTTTT.